This T cell receptor (beta chain) was documented in a study of regulatory T cells in long-lasting Graves disease. Germline V gene lookup returns CDR1 SGHTA and CDR2 FQGTGA. V was cut by 3 bases and J by 3 bases, with 8 bases left in between. The CDR3 totals 13 residues. Arm-PCR with iRepertoire HTBI primers amplified the CDR3 regions for these TCR beta libraries. One entry per CDR3 protein results from TCRdb running MiXCR on the multiplex PCR reads. This sample yields roughly 350,000 distinct CDR3 sequences, of which roughly a sixth are seen a single time; roughly 27% belongs to the top ten. The study, taken as a whole, reports: Relative to newly diagnosed Graves' patients, persistent ones had lower TCR diversity.

For this clonotype: Its antigen is not identified.

Time point given: newly diagnosed GD, antithyroid drugs for less than 3 months. Isolated PBMC RNA provided the starting material for the TCR library. An endocrinology unit in Xi'an, China, supplied the patients. This same sample was also part of a study on T cells in Graves' hyperthyroidism and ophthalmopathy. That paper states: Patients counted as stable if ophthalmopathy did not develop within 18 months. Exclusions: uncontrolled infection, other autoimmune disease, pregnancy, lactation.

V usage is TRBV7-3 and J usage is TRBJ1-1; tentative D call: TRBD1 (6 bases). The clonotype originates from a man aged 40-55 years with Graves disease. Sequencing used peripheral blood mononuclear cells (PBMCs), obtained at new diagnosis, from a patient treated with antithyroid drugs. The CDR3 sequence is CASSFKGDTEAFF. For the CDR3, the DNA is TGTGCCAGCAGCTTTAAGGGGGACACTGAAGCTTTCTTT.